This T cell receptor (beta chain) was identified in a study of blood T cells in healthy people across ages. Primers used in a second PCR of roughly 6 to 11 cycles were a sample-barcoded 5' primer and a J-beta primer mix. TCRdb used MiXCR to reprocess the 5' RACE reads, holding one entry per CDR3 protein. Of about 780,000 distinct CDR3 sequences in the sample, around 62% were seen once. Aged roughly 6 to 95, donors were systemically healthy Caucasians from Russia. V was clipped by 4 bases and J by 12 bases; unmatched bases: 4. The V gene's germline CDR1 is LGHNA and CDR2 YSLEER. This CDR3 spans 14 amino acids.

This TCR was recovered from a man between 25 and 39 years old in good health. The sequenced sample consisted of blood. The chain carries TRBV4-3 and TRBJ2-3, with 16 bases lining up with TRBD2. CDR3 sequence: CASSLGLAGGFQYF. CDR3 DNA: TGCGCCAGCAGCCTGGGACTAGCGGGGGGGTTTCAGTATTTT.